These T cell receptor beta chains were read from a single sample in a study of T cell responses to AZD1222 COVID-19 vaccine. Sequencing was performed with immunoSEQ multiplex PCR; in TCRdb, only in-frame clones are kept and a portion is missing. The sample lists 100,000 to 150,000 clones, approximately 89% occurring once. Material: peripheral blood, obtained on day 0 of AZD1222 vaccination. These receptors came from an adult in good health. Each CDR3 is given with its conserved first and last residue. The order of the fields is J gene, D gene, V gene, clone size, CDR3 protein, CDR3 DNA. D genes are given only for firm matches. Expanded clones are given a class, and other clones once, few, many or no size at all.

TRBJ1-1	.	TRBV6-4	once	CASSPDGATEAFF	TGTGCCAGCAGCCCCGATGGGGCGACTGAAGCTTTCTTT
TRBJ2-1	.	TRBV6-5	.	CASRGGGSYNEQFF	TGTGCCAGCAGGGGGGGAGGCTCCTACAATGAGCAGTTCTTC
TRBJ2-5	.	TRBV4-1	.	CASSLQGQETQYF	TGCGCCAGCAGCTTACAGGGTCAAGAGACCCAGTACTTC
TRBJ2-4	TRBD2	TRBV28	.	CASSPLGSGRSFQYF	TGTGCCAGCAGTCCGCTGGGTAGCGGGAGATCTTTTCAGTACTTC
TRBJ1-2	.	TRBV6-1	.	CASSEFGMEGYTF	TGTGCCAGCAGTGAATTTGGGATGGAAGGCTACACCTTC
TRBJ1-6	TRBD1	TRBV4-3	.	CASSQERPGQGNSPLHF	TGCGCCAGCAGCCAAGAAAGGCCGGGACAGGGGAATTCACCCCTCCACTTT
TRBJ1-2	.	TRBV2	.	CASSEPTRYGYTF	TGTGCCAGCAGTGAACCTACTAGGTATGGCTACACCTTC
TRBJ2-1	.	TRBV27	.	CASSSWTRDNEQFF	TGTGCCAGCAGTTCTTGGACACGCGACAATGAGCAGTTCTTC
TRBJ1-2	.	TRBV3-1/TRBV3-2	.	CASSQDKGSTYGYTF	TGTGCCAGCAGCCAAGATAAGGGATCGACCTATGGCTACACCTTC
TRBJ2-7	TRBD1	TRBV6-2/TRBV6-3	.	CASSRQGFFYEQYF	TGTGCCAGCAGCCGACAGGGTTTCTTCTACGAGCAGTACTTC
TRBJ1-6	.	TRBV19	.	CASSIDQGLGNNSPLHF	TGTGCCAGTAGTATAGACCAGGGACTGGGGAATAATTCACCCCTCCACTTT
TRBJ2-3	.	TRBV29-1	.	CSVDPGTDTQYF	TGCAGCGTTGATCCCGGCACAGATACGCAGTATTTT
TRBJ2-2	.	TRBV27	.	CASSFRSLVGNAGANTGELFF	TGTGCCAGCAGTTTTCGGAGTCTGGTGGGAAACGCAGGGGCGAACACCGGGGAGCTGTTTTTT
TRBJ2-5	.	TRBV5-1	.	CASSFLEETQYF	TGCGCCAGCAGCTTTCTGGAGGAGACCCAGTACTTC
TRBJ1-2	TRBD1	TRBV3-1/TRBV3-2	few	CASSAQPGQGTSGYTF	TGTGCCAGCAGCGCCCAACCGGGACAGGGGACGAGTGGCTACACCTTC
TRBJ1-5	.	TRBV19	few	CASSIGGGDQPQHF	TGTGCCAGTAGTATTGGTGGGGGCGATCAGCCCCAGCATTTT
TRBJ2-7	TRBD1	TRBV5-1	.	CASSLEDRGKNEQYF	TGCGCCAGCAGCTTGGAGGACAGGGGAAAAAACGAGCAGTACTTC
TRBJ1-4	TRBD1	TRBV7-2	once	CASSSQTGTNEKLFF	TGTGCCAGCAGCTCCCAGACAGGGACAAATGAAAAACTGTTTTTT
TRBJ2-7	.	TRBV6-5	once	CASNPGTTSYEQYF	TGTGCCAGCAACCCCGGGACGACTTCCTACGAGCAGTACTTC
TRBJ1-4	.	TRBV6-2/TRBV6-3	.	CASSYVGQRGEKLFF	TGTGCCAGCAGTTACGTGGGGCAACGAGGTGAAAAACTGTTTTTT
TRBJ2-7	TRBD1	TRBV4-1	.	CASSPGQGGDYEQYF	TGCGCCAGCAGCCCGGGACAGGGGGGCGACTACGAGCAGTACTTC
TRBJ1-2	.	TRBV29-1	.	CSVAFRDSGYTF	TGCAGCGTTGCGTTTCGTGATTCTGGCTACACCTTC
TRBJ2-7	.	TRBV7-9	.	CASSSFGPGEQYF	TGTGCCAGCAGCTCATTTGGGCCGGGGGAGCAGTACTTC
TRBJ1-2	.	TRBV19	.	CASSIDYKASYYGYTF	TGTGCCAGTAGTATAGATTATAAGGCCTCCTACTATGGCTACACCTTC
TRBJ1-5	.	TRBV6-5	.	CASSSGTGTKNQPQHF	TGTGCCAGCAGTTCCGGGACTGGCACTAAAAATCAGCCCCAGCATTTT
TRBJ1-5	TRBD1	TRBV19	few	CASSIKDRDEQPQHF	TGTGCCAGTAGTATAAAGGACAGGGATGAACAGCCCCAGCATTTT
TRBJ2-7	TRBD2	TRBV5-1	.	CASSRNRLAGVSVWEQYF	TGCGCCAGCAGCAGGAATAGACTAGCGGGGGTTTCGGTTTGGGAGCAGTACTTC
TRBJ2-1	.	TRBV7-9	.	CASTLGAGGPYNEQFF	TGTGCCAGCACTCTAGGGGCCGGGGGCCCCTACAATGAGCAGTTCTTC
TRBJ2-1	TRBD1	TRBV27	.	CASSFPTGGGEQFF	TGTGCCAGCAGTTTCCCCACAGGGGGCGGTGAGCAGTTCTTC